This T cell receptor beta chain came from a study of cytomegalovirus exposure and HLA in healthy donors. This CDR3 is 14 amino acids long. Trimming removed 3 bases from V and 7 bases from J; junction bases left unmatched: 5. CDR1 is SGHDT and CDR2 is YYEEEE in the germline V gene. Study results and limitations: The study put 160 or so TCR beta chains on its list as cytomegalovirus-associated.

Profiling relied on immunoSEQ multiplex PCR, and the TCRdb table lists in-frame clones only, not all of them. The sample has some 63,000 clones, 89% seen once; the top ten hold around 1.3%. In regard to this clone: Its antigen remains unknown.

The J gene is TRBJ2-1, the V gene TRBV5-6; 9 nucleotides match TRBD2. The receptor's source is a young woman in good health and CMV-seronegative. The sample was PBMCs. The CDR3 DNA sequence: TGTGCCAGCAGCTCCCGGACTAGCGTAAATGAGCAGTTCTTC. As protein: CASSSRTSVNEQFF.